This record concerns one T cell receptor beta chain sequence. The naive CD8 subset, CD45RO-negative cells positively selected for CCR7, excluded terminally differentiated effector memory CD45RA+ cells. The sample comes from a study of shared clonotypes between healthy human individuals. On the study more broadly: Each donor contributed plates that comprised three CD4 naive, three CD4 memory, two CD8 naive and one CD8 memory.

The CDR3 consists of 16 residues. Germline CDR1 and CDR2: MNHNS and SASEGT. J gave up 3 bases and V 1 base, and 5 bases lay outside the gene matches. Sorted-subset replicate PCR reactions were performed with 150 to 200 ng DNA, corresponding to about 30,000 T cell genomes. Assay: immunoSEQ multiplex PCR; the TCRdb copy retains only in-frame clones and omits some. The sample carries roughly 2 million clones, about 95% recorded once. The receptor was isolated from a man aged 18 to 29 in good health. Material for sequencing was naive CD8+ T cells sorted from blood. The V gene is TRBV6-1, the J gene TRBJ2-3, with 9 bases that match TRBD1. This chain's CDR3 is CASSEETGGRTDTQYF. In DNA form, the CDR3 reads TGTGCCAGCAGTGAAGAAACAGGGGGCCGGACAGATACGCAGTATTTT.